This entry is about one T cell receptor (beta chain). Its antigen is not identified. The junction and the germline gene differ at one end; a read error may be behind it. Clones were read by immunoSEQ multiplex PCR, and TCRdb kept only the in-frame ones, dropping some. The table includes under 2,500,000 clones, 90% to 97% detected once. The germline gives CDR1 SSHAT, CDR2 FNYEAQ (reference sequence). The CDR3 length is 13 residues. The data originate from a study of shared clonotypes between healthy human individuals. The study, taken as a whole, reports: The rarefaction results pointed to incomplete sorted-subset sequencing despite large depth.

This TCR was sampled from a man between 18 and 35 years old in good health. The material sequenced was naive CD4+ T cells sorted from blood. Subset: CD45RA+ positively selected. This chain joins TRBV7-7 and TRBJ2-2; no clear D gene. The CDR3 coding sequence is TGTGCTAGCAGCCCTACGAACACCGGGGAGCTGTTTTTT. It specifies CASSPTNTGELFF.